This T cell receptor (beta chain) was sequenced in a study of T cell responses to AZD1222 COVID-19 vaccine. Study-wide results and caveats: Scientists sampled the repertoires only once the peak T cell response had passed. Mostly white British, mostly female donors; authors suggested clonal diversity may be underestimated. Following two doses of AZD1222, Spike-specific TCR breadth and depth rose.

The data were produced by immunoSEQ multiplex PCR, yet TCRdb's version contains in-frame clones alone and is incomplete. The sample contains some 130,000 clones, 70% to 90% of which appear only once. Of note for this clone: Antigen unknown.

The CDR3 has 15 residues. With 4 bases removed from V and 11 bases from J, the gap between germline ends came to 19 bases. Germline V gene lookup returns CDR1 SGHNT and CDR2 YYREEE (reference sequence). The chain is built from TRBV5-4 and TRBJ1-6; D call uncertain. Sample: peripheral blood, taken on day 0 of AZD1222 vaccination. The clonotype originates from an adult in good health. The CDR3 reads CASSTSPGPVAPLHF. The CDR3 DNA sequence: TGTGCCAGCAGCACGTCACCGGGCCCGGTGGCACCCCTCCACTTT.